The entry below gives a single T cell receptor beta chain sequence along with its context. These data are taken from a study of cytomegalovirus exposure and HLA in healthy donors. The PCR was carried out with 60 Vbeta primers and 13 Jbeta primers. The repertoire was sequenced with immunoSEQ multiplex PCR; TCRdb's copy has only in-frame clones and lacks some. The sample has some 160,000 clones; around 78% are singletons. Germline CDR1 LGHNT, CDR2 FRNRAP. This CDR3 contains 12 residues. Trimming shortened V by 6 bases and J by 1 base, and 7 bases separated the two germline ends. The receptor's source is a woman aged 40 to 55 in good health and CMV-seronegative. The chain is built from TRBV12-5 and TRBJ2-7; D perhaps matches TRBD2 (5 bases). Sequences were obtained from PBMCs. CDR3 sequence reads: CASGEGSYEQYF. In DNA form, the CDR3 reads TGTGCTAGTGGCGAGGGTTCCTACGAGCAGTACTTC.